This T cell receptor (beta chain) was captured in a study of technical replicates of blood from four donors. Repertoires were generated with immunoSEQ multiplex PCR, while TCRdb's copy carries only in-frame clones and drops some. The data show tens of thousands of clones, 70% to 90% seen once. V lost 2 bases and J lost 1; bases outside the gene matches: 3. CDR3 size: 15 residues. Germline V gene sequence: CDR1 LGHNA, CDR2 YNFKEQ. This clone was seen a handful of times. The sequencing input was PBMCs. J is TRBJ2-3 and V is TRBV4-2; 7 nucleotides match TRBD1. The sequence derives from a human donor in good health. Some clones in this sample may be carry-over from other donors' samples. In DNA form, the CDR3 reads TGTGCCAGCAGCCAAAATCAGGGGGGCACAGATACGCAGTATTTT. It yields the protein CASSQNQGGTDTQYF.